A single sample is the source of the 25 T cell receptor beta chains below, sequenced in a study of technical replicates of blood from several donors. Assay: immunoSEQ multiplex PCR; the TCRdb copy retains only in-frame clones and omits some. The sample holds about 73,000 clones; approximately 93% are singletons and the top ten take 0.25%. Material for sequencing was T cells isolated from PBMCs. Receptors originate from a human donor in good health.

The gene calls are TRBV18 and TRBJ2-1; 11 bases align to TRBD2. J lost 10 bases, V lost 5 bases, and 7 bases had no gene match. The CDR3 has 14 residues. Per the germline V gene, CDR1 is KGHSH and CDR2 is LQKENI. CDR3 nucleotides: TGTGCCAGCTCATATACTAGCGGGAGTGGCGAGCAGTTCTTC. It encodes CASSYTSGSGEQFF.

The V and J genes are TRBV5-8 and TRBJ2-2; D is perhaps TRBD1 (5 bases). Germline CDR1 and CDR2: SGHTS and YDEGEE. V lost 3 bases and J 7 bases, leaving 16 bases between the germline ends. This CDR3 is built from 15 residues. The CDR3 loop is CASSSDRGLIGELFF. As DNA, the CDR3 is TGTGCCAGCAGCTCGGATAGGGGTTTGATCGGGGAGCTGTTTTTT.

This rearrangement joins TRBV7-8 to TRBJ2-1, with 8 bases fitting TRBD1. Germline loops: CDR1 SGHVS, CDR2 FQNEAQ. The CDR3 sequence is 18 residues long. The V segment lost 5 bases and the J segment 0 bases; nucleotides outside the gene matches: 12. The CDR3 is CASSQTWDRFDSYNEQFF. In DNA form, the CDR3 reads TGTGCCAGCAGCCAGACCTGGGACAGGTTCGACTCCTACAATGAGCAGTTCTTC. Variable domain in full (rest from reference TRBV7-8 and TRBJ2-1): GAGVSQSPRYKVAKRGQDVALRCDPISGHVSLFWYQQALGQGPEFLTYFQNEAQLDKSGLPSDRFFAERPEGSVSTLKIQRTQQEDSAVYLCASSQTWDRFDSYNEQFFGPGTRLTVL.

The rearrangement links TRBV7-3 to TRBJ1-5, with D possibly being TRBD1 (6 bases). Germline lookup yields CDR1 SGHTA and CDR2 FQGTGA. Trimming stripped 5 bases from V and 3 bases from J, with 14 bases between. The CDR3 consists of 15 residues. In DNA, the CDR3 is TGTGCCAGCAGCCCACAGACAGGCAACAATCAGCCCCAGCATTTT. Amino acid sequence: CASSPQTGNNQPQHF.

The chain couples TRBV11-2 to TRBJ2-5; D is undetermined. There are 13 residues in the CDR3. CDR1 is SGHAT, CDR2 FQNNGV, per germline. V lost 2 bases and J lost 5, with 9 bases in between. For the CDR3, the DNA is TGTGCCAGCAGCTTAAGCTACCCGGAGACCCAGTACTTC. As protein: CASSLSYPETQYF.

CDR3 DNA: TGTGCCAGCTCAGCGGGGCCGGGAGGATACAATGAGCAGTTCTTC. It is translated as CASSAGPGGYNEQFF. The rearrangement links TRBV18 to TRBJ2-1; 7 bases fit TRBD2. Looked up from germline, CDR1 is KGHSH and CDR2 is LQKENI. V lost 5 bases, J lost 4 bases, and 8 bases stayed unmatched. The CDR3 totals 15 residues.

This chain links TRBV27 with TRBJ1-5; a weak D match, TRBD1 (5 bases). This CDR3 is 16 amino acids long. The germline V gene encodes CDR1 MNHEY and CDR2 SMNVEV (reference sequence). The germline V and J ends were trimmed by 6 bases and 4 bases, with 19 bases remaining between them. CDR3 nucleotides: TGTGCCAGCAGCCAATACTGGGGCAGGGTTAATCAGCCCCAGCATTTT. Protein sequence: CASSQYWGRVNQPQHF.

The V call is TRBV5-1, the J call TRBJ2-1; perhaps TRBD2 as D (5 bases). Trimming took off 0 bases at V and 10 bases at J, with 17 bases between the two ends. The CDR3 sequence is 15 residues long. The germline V gene has CDR1 SGHRS and CDR2 YFSETQ. CDR3: CASSLATAQTGEQFF. The CDR3 DNA reads as TGCGCCAGCAGCTTGGCTACAGCCCAAACGGGGGAGCAGTTCTTC.

This chain uses TRBV18 with TRBJ2-1; 7 bases agree with TRBD1. The V segment lost 1 base and the J segment 10 bases; nucleotides outside the gene matches: 7. CDR1 KGHSH and CDR2 LQKENI come from the germline V gene. This CDR3 is 14 amino acids long. CDR3 residues: CASSPLQDRDEQFF. DNA for the CDR3: TGTGCCAGCTCACCACTCCAAGACAGGGACGAGCAGTTCTTC.

The chain couples TRBV28 to TRBJ2-2, with D uncertain. Germline V CDR1 and CDR2: MDHEN, SYDVKM. The CDR3 has 13 amino acids. V gave up 2 bases and J gave up 1 base, with 2 bases separating them. The CDR3 spells CASSLQNTGELFF. CDR3 coding DNA: TGTGCCAGCAGTTTACAGAACACCGGGGAGCTGTTTTTT.

The J gene is TRBJ2-1, the V gene TRBV9; a weak D match, TRBD2 (6 bases). V was shortened by 2 bases and J by 3 bases, with 15 bases between the two germline ends. The length of the CDR3 is 16 residues. Germline lookup yields CDR1 SGDLS and CDR2 YYNGEE. Here the CDR3 reads CASSVLWRENYNEQFF. Here the CDR3 DNA reads TGTGCCAGCAGCGTTCTGTGGCGGGAAAACTACAATGAGCAGTTCTTC.

The genes are TRBV6-5 and TRBJ1-1, with a possible D match to TRBD1 (5 bases). CDR3 length: 13 residues. Germline V gives CDR1 MNHEY, CDR2 SVGAGI. The V end was cut by 5 bases, the J end by 1 base, with 8 bases between. CDR3 loop: CASSLTENTEAFF. The CDR3 nucleotides read TGTGCCAGCAGTCTGACAGAGAACACTGAAGCTTTCTTT.

V and J are TRBV7-2 and TRBJ1-6; tentative D call: TRBD1 (5 bases). The CDR3 spans 13 residues. Germline V lookup: CDR1 SGHTA, CDR2 FQGNSA. Trimming took off 5 bases at V and 9 bases at J, with 11 bases between the two ends. The CDR3 protein is CASSISGGSPLHF. The CDR3 DNA is TGTGCCAGCAGCATCTCGGGGGGTTCACCCCTCCACTTT. Using reference TRBV7-2 and TRBJ1-6 for the parts outside the CDR3, the full variable domain is GAGVSQSPSNKVTEKGKDVELRCDPISGHTALYWYRQSLGQGLEFLIYFQGNSAPDKSGLPSDRFSAERTGGSVSTLTIQRTQQEDSAVYLCASSISGGSPLHFGNGTRLTVT.

This chain joins TRBV5-4 and TRBJ2-3, with D tentatively TRBD2 (6 bases). CDR1 and CDR2 (germline): SGHNT, YYREEE (reference sequence). Trimming shortened V by 4 bases and J by 0 bases, and 18 bases separated the two germline ends. The CDR3 has 17 amino acids. This CDR3 reads CASSPRTSPSSTDTQYF. CDR3 DNA: TGTGCCAGCAGCCCTAGAACTAGCCCATCTAGCACAGATACGCAGTATTTT.

This chain uses TRBV9 with TRBJ2-3; TRBD2 aligns across 10 bases. This CDR3 region has 16 residues. CDR1 is SGDLS and CDR2 is YYNGEE in the germline V gene. V lost 0 bases and J lost 1; bases outside the gene matches: 2. The CDR3 loop reads CASSVGTSGGTDTQYF. The CDR3 DNA follows: TGTGCCAGCAGCGTAGGAACTAGCGGGGGCACAGATACGCAGTATTTT.

This rearrangement joins TRBV27 to TRBJ1-2; TRBD1 agrees at 7 bases. J was trimmed by 5 bases and V by 9 bases; bases with no gene match: 6. CDR3 length: 12 residues. Per germline, CDR1 MNHEY and CDR2 SMNVEV (reference sequence). The CDR3 is CASKTGVYGYTF. The DNA for the CDR3 is TGTGCCAGTAAAACAGGGGTATATGGCTACACCTTC.

This clone was picked up one time. This rearrangement joins TRBV4-1 to TRBJ2-7; 8 bases match TRBD2. The germline V gene has CDR1 MGHRA and CDR2 YSYEKL. V shed 4 bases and J 7 bases; nucleotides not matched to a gene: 12. This CDR3 is built from 15 residues. CDR3 in DNA: TGCGCCAGCAGCCCTCCCCGGGCCGTAGCGGGGGAGCAGTACTTC. Its protein is CASSPPRAVAGEQYF.

The rearrangement links TRBV28 to TRBJ2-5, with D possibly TRBD2 on 7 matching bases. V was cut by 8 bases and J by 5 bases, with 18 bases left in between. Germline CDR1 is MDHEN and CDR2 is SYDVKM. The CDR3 totals 14 residues. The CDR3 loop reads CASRYAGAPETQYF. As DNA, the CDR3 is TGTGCCAGCCGTTACGCGGGGGCACCTGAGACCCAGTACTTC.

The chain links TRBV7-6 to TRBJ2-7, with D perhaps matching TRBD1 (6 bases). The V gene's germline CDR1 is SGHVS and CDR2 FNYEAQ. The V and J ends lost 5 bases and 2 bases respectively, with 10 bases between them. CDR3 size: 13 residues. CDR3 loop: CASSRDTAYEQYF. CDR3 nucleotide sequence: TGTGCCAGCAGCCGGGACACGGCCTACGAGCAGTACTTC.

The chain links TRBV6-1 to TRBJ1-2, with D tentatively TRBD1 (5 bases). Per germline, CDR1 MNHNS and CDR2 SASEGT. Trimming cost V 5 bases and J 3 bases, with 16 bases left between them. The CDR3 extends over 15 amino acids. Here the CDR3 DNA reads TGTGCCAGCAGTTCCCTCAACGGGGGTTACTATGGCTACACCTTC. Translation gives CASSSLNGGYYGYTF.

The V gene is TRBV27, the J gene TRBJ2-1; D gene unclear. From germline, CDR1 is MNHEY and CDR2 SMNVEV (reference sequence). The CDR3 loop spans 15 amino acids. The germline V and J ends were trimmed by 3 bases and 4 bases, with 13 bases remaining between them. For the CDR3, the DNA is TGTGCCAGCAGTTTCAAGCCCCCCCCGTACAATGAGCAGTTCTTC. It yields the protein CASSFKPPPYNEQFF.

V and J are TRBV5-6 and TRBJ1-1; D remains unclear. CDR1 is SGHDT and CDR2 is YYEEEE in the germline V gene. Trimming removed 2 bases at V and 7 bases at J, with 12 bases between. CDR3 size: 13 residues. CDR3 DNA sequence: TGTGCCAGCAGCTTAATTCTGGGGAGTGAAGCTTTCTTT. Translation gives CASSLILGSEAFF.

This chain connects TRBV9 to TRBJ1-3, with 7 bases matching TRBD1. With V trimmed by 4 bases and J by 2 bases, 6 bases remained unmatched. Germline CDR1 SGDLS, CDR2 YYNGEE. This CDR3 is 15 amino acids long. The CDR3 bases are TGTGCCAGCAGCCAAAGGACAGGAACTGGAAACACCATATATTTT. This codes for CASSQRTGTGNTIYF. Based on the CDR3 plus reference TRBV9 and TRBJ1-3, the full variable domain is DSGVTQTPKHLITATGQRVTLRCSPRSGDLSVYWYQQSLDQGLQFLIQYYNGEERAKGNILERFSAQQFPDLHSELNLSSLELGDSALYFCASSQRTGTGNTIYFGEGSWLTVV.

This clone came up once. Other DNA sequences of this sample code for an identical CDR3. The chain employs TRBV15 and TRBJ2-7; 9 bases fit TRBD1. This CDR3 is built from 13 residues. The ends lost 3 bases at V and 7 bases at J; junction bases unmatched: 4. CDR1 is LNHNV and CDR2 is YYDKDF in the germline V gene (reference sequence). CDR3: CATSRDRGREQYF. The CDR3 bases are TGTGCCACCAGCAGGGACAGGGGTCGGGAGCAGTACTTC.

CDR3 protein: CASSLTGATGELFF. CDR3 DNA sequence: TGCGCCAGCAGCTTAACAGGGGCCACCGGGGAGCTGTTTTTT. The J gene is TRBJ2-2, the V gene TRBV5-1; 7 bases align to TRBD1. CDR1 SGHRS and CDR2 YFSETQ come from the germline V gene. The CDR3 spans 14 residues. V gave up 2 bases and J gave up 4 bases; unmatched junction bases: 2.